Each of the 30 T cell receptor beta chains below was sequenced from the same sample in a study of blood T cells in healthy people across ages. Alongside a J-beta primer mix, a sample-barcoded 5' primer served in a second PCR lasting about 7 to 11 cycles. TCRdb analysed the 5' RACE reads with MiXCR anew, one entry per CDR3 protein. Of around 1,600,000 distinct CDR3 sequences listed, approximately 43% were seen once; the top ten hold around 4%. Specimen: blood. The receptor set was obtained from a woman between 18 and 29 years old in good health.

Written as DNA, the CDR3 is TGTGCCAGCAGCGTAGAGGACAACACAGATACGCAGTATTTT. It yields the protein CASSVEDNTDTQYF. V is TRBV9 and J is TRBJ2-3; D possibly corresponds to TRBD1 (5 bases). Between the trimmed V and J ends, which lost 0 bases and 2 bases, there was a span of 7 bases. Germline values: CDR1 SGDLS, CDR2 YYNGEE. The CDR3 loop spans 14 amino acids.

The V call is TRBV12-5, the J call TRBJ2-3, with 7 bases identical to TRBD1. J was trimmed by 5 bases and V by 4 bases; bases with no gene match: 9. Per the germline V gene, CDR1 is LGHNT and CDR2 is FRNRAP. CDR3 length: 15 amino acids. CDR3 residues: CASGSSWTGEDTQYF. The CDR3 DNA follows: TGTGCTAGTGGTTCGTCTTGGACAGGAGAAGATACGCAGTATTTT.

Details on this clonotype: At one end, the junction sequence differs from germline, possibly due to a read error. The chain combines TRBV7-2 with TRBJ2-4, with D unresolved. Germline V gene sequence: CDR1 SGHTA, CDR2 FQGNSA. This CDR3 contains 14 residues. The CDR3 coding sequence is TGTGCCGGCAGCTTAAGTGAGGCCCTAGACATTCAGTACTTC. It specifies CAGSLSEALDIQYF.

This chain links TRBV5-1 with TRBJ1-1, with D perhaps matching TRBD1 (5 bases). Germline assignment: CDR1 SGHRS and CDR2 YFSETQ. The CDR3 covers 14 residues. V was pared by 3 bases and J by 4 bases, with 13 bases between. This CDR3 reads CASSSEGRGTEAFF. Written as DNA, the CDR3 is TGCGCCAGCAGCTCGGAGGGGAGGGGCACTGAAGCTTTCTTT.

Worth noting for this clonotype: The junction shows a germline mismatch at one end, possibly a read error. The gene calls are TRBV7-2 and TRBJ2-5; D is unresolved. The CDR3 contains 15 residues. The germline CDR1 and CDR2 sequences are SGHTA and FQGNSA. The CDR3 nucleotides are TGTGCCAGCAGCTTAGGTCAGCTAATACAAGGGACCCAGTACTTC. Amino acid sequence: CASSLGQLIQGTQYF.

The chain combines TRBV27 with TRBJ2-7, with 11 nucleotides matching TRBD1. This CDR3 region has 15 residues. Per the germline V gene, CDR1 is MNHEY and CDR2 is SMNVEV (reference sequence). The J segment lost 6 bases and the V segment lost 8 bases, leaving 12 bases of the junction unmatched. The CDR3 protein is CASGSGTGGFLEQYF. The CDR3 DNA is TGTGCCAGCGGGTCCGGGACAGGGGGTTTCCTCGAGCAGTACTTC.

The CDR3 DNA is TGCGCCAGCAGCTTGGGGCCTAGCGGGCGGCCTACAGATACGCAGTATTTT. The encoded protein is CASSLGPSGRPTDTQYF. The chain uses TRBV5-1 and TRBJ2-3; 8 nucleotides match TRBD2. This CDR3 is 17 amino acids long. Germline V gene sequence: CDR1 SGHRS, CDR2 YFSETQ. V lost 0 bases, J lost 3 bases, and 9 bases stayed unmatched.

There are a few counts of this clonotype. The V and J genes are TRBV6-1 and TRBJ2-1, with D uncertain. The ends were cut back, 2 bases at V and 12 bases at J, with 11 bases in the middle. The CDR3 sequence is 12 residues long. From germline, CDR1 is MNHNS and CDR2 SASEGT. The chain's CDR3 is CASSELVAVQFF. Written as DNA, the CDR3 is TGTGCCAGCAGTGAATTGGTCGCCGTGCAGTTCTTC.

The chain recombines TRBV20-1 with TRBJ2-1, with D perhaps TRBD2 (6 bases). Germline V gene data show CDR1 as DFQATT and CDR2 as SNEGSKA (reference sequence). The ends were cut back, 4 bases at V and 15 bases at J, with 31 bases in the middle. The CDR3 is made up of 16 amino acids. Here the CDR3 reads CSATLTSSSNPFQWFF. For the CDR3, the DNA is TGCAGTGCTACCCTCACTAGCTCGAGTAATCCGTTCCAATGGTTCTTC.

This clonotype has only one observation. The rearrangement uses TRBV7-6 and TRBJ1-4; the match to TRBD1 covers 7 bases. The CDR3 consists of 17 residues. The V segment lost 6 bases and the J segment 4 bases; nucleotides outside the gene matches: 14. Germline-derived CDR1 and CDR2 are SGHVS and FNYEAQ. Written as DNA, the CDR3 is TGTGCCAGCAGTAACCCGTCGGGGGGACAGATTAATGAAAAACTGTTTTTT. Its protein is CASSNPSGGQINEKLFF.

Points on this clonotype: Germline is not matched at one junction end, which may reflect a read error. This chain joins TRBV4-1 and TRBJ2-7; 10 bases align to TRBD2. This CDR3 region has 15 residues. The germline V gene encodes CDR1 MGHRA and CDR2 YSYEKL. The CDR3, as DNA: TGCGCCAGCAACCAATACAGCGGGGGGGCCTATGAGCAGTACTTC. Protein sequence: CASNQYSGGAYEQYF.

The rearrangement links TRBV29-1 to TRBJ2-1; perhaps D is TRBD1 or TRBD2 (6 bases each). The CDR3 extends over 14 amino acids. Trimming shortened V by 2 bases and J by 5 bases, and 13 bases separated the two germline ends. Germline assignment: CDR1 SQVTM and CDR2 ANQGSEA. CDR3 sequence reads: CSVEWGARNNEQFF. The CDR3 coding sequence is TGCAGCGTTGAATGGGGGGCAAGAAACAATGAGCAGTTCTTC.

Concerning this clonotype itself: One end of the junction is discordant with germline, which a read error may explain. The V and J genes are TRBV20-1 and TRBJ1-4, with D possibly matching TRBD1 (6 bases). The CDR3 is 15 amino acids. Germline assignment: CDR1 DFQATT and CDR2 SNEGSKA (reference sequence). DNA of the CDR3: TGTAGTGCTAGAGATGTGGGGGGCCGTAATGAAAAACTGTTTTTT. Translation gives CSARDVGGRNEKLFF.

This clonotype occurred many times. V and J are TRBV27 and TRBJ2-1; D ambiguous. The CDR3 has 12 residues. CDR1 and CDR2 from the germline V gene are MNHEY and SMNVEV (reference sequence). The germline V and J ends were trimmed by 5 bases and 3 bases, with 5 bases remaining between them. The CDR3 DNA follows: TGTGCCAGCAGTGCGCACTACAATGAGCAGTTCTTC. This codes for CASSAHYNEQFF.

J is TRBJ1-1 and V is TRBV25-1, with D possibly TRBD1 on 6 matching bases. CDR3 size: 15 residues. V gave up 4 bases and J gave up 4 bases, with 16 bases separating them. Germline V gene sequence: CDR1 MGHDK, CDR2 SYGVNS. In DNA, the CDR3 is TGTGCCAGCAGTGCCTACAGGGATATGGCCACTGAAGCTTTCTTT. Translated, it gives CASSAYRDMATEAFF.

A single count supports this clonotype. The chain uses TRBV2 and TRBJ2-1, with D uncertain. This CDR3 has 12 amino acids. V was trimmed by 2 bases and J by 8 bases, leaving 7 bases between them. CDR1 SNHLY and CDR2 FYNNEI come from the germline V gene. The CDR3 loop is CASSEFVDEQFF. The CDR3 DNA is TGTGCCAGCAGTGAATTTGTCGATGAGCAGTTCTTC.

This clonotype was detected only once. The gene calls are TRBV4-1 and TRBJ1-4; D gene ambiguous. Looked up from germline, CDR1 is MGHRA and CDR2 is YSYEKL. The CDR3 has 16 residues. V lost 3 bases, J lost 12 bases, and 23 bases lay in between. The CDR3 reads CASSHPARDTAVQLFF. As DNA, the CDR3 is TGCGCCAGCAGCCATCCTGCAAGGGATACGGCTGTGCAACTGTTTTTT.

The chain couples TRBV6-2 or TRBV6-3 to TRBJ2-1, with 10 bases lining up with TRBD2. The CDR3 consists of 15 residues. Per the germline V gene, CDR1 is MNHEY and CDR2 is SVGEGT. The junction had 6 bases not matched to a gene; V was cut back by 2 bases and J by 8 bases. This CDR3 is CASSYLTSGAHEQFF. In DNA form, the CDR3 reads TGTGCCAGCAGTTACCTCACTAGCGGGGCACATGAGCAGTTCTTC.

This clonotype was seen more than once but under ten times. V gene TRBV4-3 combines with J gene TRBJ1-4; D perhaps matches TRBD1 (5 bases). Germline assignment: CDR1 LGHNA and CDR2 YSLEER. The V end was cut by 0 bases, the J end by 8 bases, with 19 bases between. The length of the CDR3 is 17 residues. CDR3 in amino acids: CASSQEGDWGSGEKLFF. The CDR3 region has the DNA TGCGCCAGCAGCCAAGAGGGGGATTGGGGGTCGGGGGAAAAACTGTTTTTT.

The CDR3 region has the DNA TGCGCCAGCAGCCCTAGCGGGTTAAGCTCCTACAATGAGCAGTTCTTC. Translated, it gives CASSPSGLSSYNEQFF. V is TRBV4-1 and J is TRBJ2-1; 8 positions match TRBD2. In germline, CDR1 is MGHRA, CDR2 YSYEKL. This CDR3 is 16 amino acids long. With 4 bases clipped from V and 0 bases from J, the junction kept 5 bases outside the gene matches.

This clonotype was detected only a few times. The rearrangement links TRBV3-1 to TRBJ1-1; D is ambiguous. The CDR3 length is 13 residues. Germline loops: CDR1 LGHDT, CDR2 YNNKEL (reference sequence). V shed 3 bases and J shed 1 base, with 6 bases lying between them. The CDR3 coding sequence is TGTGCCAGCAGCCAGAGAACGAACACTGAAGCTTTCTTT. Translating it yields CASSQRTNTEAFF.

The chain combines TRBV4-3 with TRBJ2-5; maybe TRBD2 (5 bases). Trimming pared 0 bases from V and 11 bases from J, leaving 22 bases between. The CDR3 runs 16 residues. Germline values: CDR1 LGHNA, CDR2 YSLEER. In DNA, the CDR3 is TGCGCCAGCAGCCAAGAGGGCAGCGGAAGTTACAATGAGCAGTACTTC. This codes for CASSQEGSGSYNEQYF.

This clonotype was detected only a few times. This chain joins TRBV4-1 and TRBJ2-5; 13 bases map to TRBD2. The germline gives CDR1 MGHRA, CDR2 YSYEKL. The CDR3 consists of 17 residues. V lost 5 bases to trimming and J lost 3 bases; unmatched junction nucleotides: 9. CDR3 protein: CASSRTSGGRSKETQYF. The CDR3 DNA reads as TGCGCCAGCAGCAGGACTAGCGGGGGCCGTTCCAAAGAGACCCAGTACTTC.

This CDR3 is CASSLDQVNTEAFF. CDR3 nucleotide sequence: TGCGCCAGCAGCTTGGATCAGGTGAACACTGAAGCTTTCTTT. The V call is TRBV5-1, the J call TRBJ1-1; D gene unclear. V was pared by 0 bases and J by 0 bases, with 6 bases between. Germline V CDR1 and CDR2: SGHRS, YFSETQ. The CDR3 consists of 14 residues.

On this clonotype: A junction boundary mismatches the germline segment, possibly from a read error. This chain joins TRBV20-1 and TRBJ1-5; possible D gene TRBD1, 5 bases. The germline CDR1 and CDR2 sequences are DFQATT and SNEGSKA (reference sequence). CDR3 length: 14 residues. DNA for the CDR3: TGCAGTGGCCTCAGACAGAATAGCAATCAGCCCCCGCATTTT. Protein: CSGLRQNSNQPPHF.

V is TRBV6-2 or TRBV6-3 and J is TRBJ2-2; D not resolved. V was clipped by 6 bases and J by 7 bases, with 6 bases between them. This CDR3 has 11 residues. Germline CDR1 and CDR2: MNHEY and SVGEGT. CDR3 amino acids: CASRNGGELFF. As DNA, the CDR3 is TGTGCCAGCAGGAATGGCGGGGAGCTGTTTTTT.

CDR3 sequence (DNA): TGTGCCAGCAGTTTAGGTGGGGGCTCTGGCATGAACACTGAAGCTTTCTTT. This sequence encodes CASSLGGGSGMNTEAFF. The chain links TRBV27 to TRBJ1-1; D possibly corresponds to TRBD1 (6 bases). CDR3 size: 17 residues. The V gene's germline CDR1 is MNHEY and CDR2 SMNVEV (reference sequence). The V gene lost 2 bases and the J gene lost 0 bases, with 16 bases spanning the gap.

This clonotype has at least ten counts. The rearrangement links TRBV29-1 to TRBJ2-1; 8 nucleotides line up with TRBD2. The V gene's germline CDR1 is SQVTM and CDR2 ANQGSEA. Trimming cost V 6 bases and J 2 bases; bases outside gene matches: 9. The CDR3 spans 15 residues. CDR3 loop: CSVTSSGGAYNEQFF. Written as DNA, the CDR3 is TGCAGCGTGACCAGCTCGGGAGGGGCCTACAATGAGCAGTTCTTC.

In nucleotides, the CDR3 is TGTGCCAGCAGTTTGGAGATCGAGACCCAGTACTTC. Translated, it gives CASSLEIETQYF. The chain recombines TRBV28 with TRBJ2-5; D is uncertain. In germline, CDR1 is MDHEN, CDR2 SYDVKM. The CDR3 sequence is 12 residues long. The V gene lost 3 bases and the J gene lost 5 bases, with 7 bases spanning the gap.

V and J are TRBV9 and TRBJ1-2; D may be TRBD1 (5 bases). The germline V gene has CDR1 SGDLS and CDR2 YYNGEE. CDR3 length: 14 residues. Trimming removed 0 bases at V and 6 bases at J, with 12 bases between. This chain's CDR3 is CASSVAAGSDGYTF. The CDR3 nucleotides read TGTGCCAGCAGCGTAGCGGCAGGGTCTGATGGCTACACCTTC.